These 14 T cell receptor beta chains share one sample of origin, sequenced in a study of early T cells in non-severe SARS-CoV-2 infection. A single record per CDR3 protein comes from TCRdb applying MiXCR to the 5' RACE reads. Seen here are approximately 52,000 distinct CDR3 sequences, roughly 8% observed once, and the top ten hold about 9.2%. Specimen: whole blood. All receptors come from an adult who was a healthcare worker with PCR-confirmed SARS-CoV-2 infection or an uninfected control (not recorded which).

This clonotype was recorded many times. V gene TRBV4-1 combines with J gene TRBJ2-1; D is undetermined. Trimming pared 1 base from V and 3 bases from J, leaving 19 bases between. The CDR3 contains 18 residues. From germline, CDR1 is MGHRA and CDR2 YSYEKL. The CDR3 nucleotides are TGCGCCAGCAGCCAAGCTGACATGTTGGGGTCAGGCTACAATGAGCAGTTCTTC. Residues: CASSQADMLGSGYNEQFF.

This clonotype was seen only a few times. The chain is built from TRBV4-2 and TRBJ2-3; D is perhaps TRBD2 (5 bases). This CDR3 is built from 16 residues. The germline CDR1 and CDR2 sequences are LGHNA and YNFKEQ. V gave up 3 bases and J gave up 0 bases, with 13 bases separating them. The CDR3 DNA follows: TGTGCCAGCAGCCATACGAGAGGGCCTAGCACAGATACGCAGTATTTT. Protein sequence: CASSHTRGPSTDTQYF.

This clonotype was counted between two and nine times. The V gene is TRBV29-1, the J gene TRBJ2-7, with unresolved D. The germline V and J ends were trimmed by 3 bases and 3 bases, with 12 bases remaining between them. Germline lookup yields CDR1 SQVTM and CDR2 ANQGSEA. This CDR3 is 13 amino acids long. CDR3 protein: CSVEGLAGYEQYF. Here the CDR3 DNA reads TGCAGCGTTGAGGGGTTAGCCGGCTACGAGCAGTACTTC.

Many counts were recorded for this clonotype. The chain carries TRBV12-3 or TRBV12-4 and TRBJ2-3; 8 nucleotides match TRBD2. The CDR3 extends over 16 amino acids. Trimming at V came to 1 base and at J to 1 base, leaving 4 bases not matched to a gene. CDR3 protein: CASSLGLAGRTDTQYF. Written as DNA, the CDR3 is TGTGCCAGCAGTTTAGGGCTAGCGGGCCGCACAGATACGCAGTATTTT.

The V and J genes are TRBV7-3 and TRBJ2-3; D uncertain. This CDR3 is built from 12 residues. The V gene lost 5 bases and the J gene lost 9 bases, with 12 bases spanning the gap. Germline V gene data show CDR1 as SGHTA and CDR2 as FQGTGA. The CDR3 bases are TGTGCCAGCAGCATAGGGTCCGAGACGCAGTATTTT. Encoded protein: CASSIGSETQYF.

This clonotype was seen at least ten times. The gene calls are TRBV10-3 and TRBJ1-5; TRBD1 aligns across 10 bases. The germline gives CDR1 ENHRY, CDR2 SYGVKD. The trim removed 2 bases at V and 2 bases at J, leaving 3 bases unmatched. CDR3 length equals 16 residues. The CDR3 region has the DNA TGTGCCATCAGTGAGGACAGGGGGCAGGGCAATCAGCCCCAGCATTTT. Protein sequence: CAISEDRGQGNQPQHF.

Sample share makes this clonotype medium-sized (0.01 to 0.1%). This chain links TRBV12-3 or TRBV12-4 with TRBJ1-1; D gene uncertain. V lost 3 bases, J lost 6 bases, and 14 bases lay in between. The CDR3 spans 14 residues. The CDR3 DNA follows: TGTGCCAGCAGTTTCTCCCTGCAGACGGCTGAAGCTTTCTTT. Translating it yields CASSFSLQTAEAFF.

This clonotype occurred a few times. V is TRBV2 and J is TRBJ2-1; tentative D call: TRBD1 (8 bases). Trimming took off 1 base at V and 15 bases at J, with 22 bases between the two ends. The CDR3 contains 15 residues. Germline V gene lookup returns CDR1 SNHLY and CDR2 FYNNEI. CDR3 nucleotides: TGTGCCAGCAGTGAAGGGTTCACAGGGGGGGCCCTTCCGTTCTTC. Translating gives CASSEGFTGGALPFF. Combining the CDR3 with reference TRBV2 and TRBJ2-1 gives the whole variable domain EPEVTQTPSHQVTQMGQEVILRCVPISNHLYFYWYRQILGQKVEFLVSFYNNEISEKSEIFDDQFSVERPDGSNFTLKIRSTKLEDSAMYFCASSEGFTGGALPFFGPGTRLTVL.

In this sample, this clonotype turned up a few times. This chain connects TRBV6-5 to TRBJ1-5; D possibly corresponds to TRBD1 (6 bases). The CDR3 is made up of 16 amino acids. Trimming took 1 base from V and 4 from J, leaving 14 bases between them. Per the germline V gene, CDR1 is MNHEY and CDR2 is SVGAGI. CDR3 residues: CASSYLPGGANQPQHF. For the CDR3, the DNA is TGTGCCAGCAGTTACTTGCCCGGGGGGGCTAATCAGCCCCAGCATTTT.

This CDR3 reads CASSARDRGLSNQPQHF. As DNA, the CDR3 is TGTGCCAGCAGTGCCCGGGACAGGGGTCTTAGCAATCAGCCCCAGCATTTT. The chain couples TRBV2 to TRBJ1-5; 10 nucleotides line up with TRBD1. The germline V gene has CDR1 SNHLY and CDR2 FYNNEI. This CDR3 spans 17 amino acids. The trim removed 4 bases at V and 0 bases at J, leaving 6 bases unmatched.

This clonotype has only a few counts. V is TRBV6-5 and J is TRBJ2-4; tentative D call: TRBD1 (5 bases). The CDR3 consists of 12 residues. Per the germline V gene, CDR1 is MNHEY and CDR2 is SVGAGI. V dropped 5 bases and J dropped 8 bases, with 10 bases sitting between them. The CDR3 DNA is TGTGCCAGCAGTAAGGACAACGACATTCAGTACTTC. This encodes CASSKDNDIQYF.

This clonotype was counted ten times or more. The J gene is TRBJ1-6, the V gene TRBV3-1; D unclear. The CDR3 is made up of 14 amino acids. Germline values: CDR1 LGHDT, CDR2 YNNKEL (reference sequence). The V gene lost 3 bases and the J gene lost 10 bases, with 13 bases spanning the gap. CDR3 DNA sequence: TGTGCCAGCAGCCAGACTGGGAGTATGTCACCCCTCCACTTT. Translation gives CASSQTGSMSPLHF.

The sample holds many counts of this clonotype. J is TRBJ2-7 and V is TRBV3-1; D may correspond to TRBD1 or TRBD2 (5 bases each). This CDR3 has 15 amino acids. The germline CDR1 and CDR2 sequences are LGHDT and YNNKEL (reference sequence). V lost 1 base and J 5 bases, leaving 15 bases between the germline ends. In DNA form, the CDR3 reads TGTGCCAGCAGCCAAGGGATAGGGACGCTGGACGAGCAGTACTTC. This gives the protein CASSQGIGTLDEQYF.

This clonotype was recorded many times. The chain links TRBV20-1 to TRBJ1-2; the D gene is possibly TRBD1 (6 bases). V lost 3 bases and J lost 7, with 15 bases in between. The germline CDR1 and CDR2 sequences are DFQATT and SNEGSKA (reference sequence). The CDR3 spans 13 residues. CDR3 region: CSASNRGHSGYTF. CDR3 nucleotides: TGCAGTGCTAGTAATCGGGGGCATAGTGGCTACACCTTC.